This T cell receptor (beta chain) was captured in a study (dated by TCRdb to about 2016). Details on this clonotype: What this receptor recognizes is not known. No qualities accompany the bases; no much larger clone lies one base away.

The library was built by means of RT-PCR. The reads were generated on an Illumina MiSeq. TCRdb redid the processing of the public reads, applying fastp at Q25 and MiXCR, and retained in-frame beta chains. Each CDR3 protein appears once, grouped with its most common genes and DNA. The sample table lists hundreds of thousands of distinct CDR3 sequences, 13% to 15% of them with a count of one. 3.6% of the sample comes from the top ten. The specimen sequenced was memory CD4+ T cells from blood. The TCR sequence derives from a female donor in good health, serving as a healthy control.

In nucleotides, the sequence is TGTGCCAGCAGCTTTTCGAGCGGGAGGGTCTCCTACAATGAGCAGTTCTTC. It translates as CASSFSSGRVSYNEQFF. This chain is built from TRBV7-3 and TRBJ2-1, and TRBD2 aligns with 10 junction nucleotides. CDR1 SGHTA and CDR2 FQGTGA were looked up in the germline V gene. V is cut back by 3 bases and J by 0 bases, with 5 bases in the junction unmatched. The CDR3 holds 17 amino acids from the cysteine to the phenylalanine. Only the CDR3 DNA is retained, 51 bases long and in frame from the first base.